The text below deals with one T cell receptor beta chain. The data originate from a study of blood T cell repertoires in COVID-19. For the study at large: Acute and convalescent COVID-19 specimens originated in the United States, Italy and Spain. T cells, B-cell-depleted T cells, or PBMCs supplied cDNA or gDNA.

Per the original methods: Amplification of reference gene primers was used by the study to estimate nucleated cell counts. The method was immunoSEQ multiplex PCR; TCRdb's version includes in-frame clones alone and lacks a portion of them. V, J and clone size reflect that table, while D and trimming were determined from the DNA. This sample carries around 100,000 clones, 80% to 95% of them seen once, and the ten largest clones take about 2.2%. The receptor was isolated from a man aged 45-60 years with active COVID-19. The sample comprised peripheral blood.

The CDR3 loop is CASSGGQGAPEGSYNEQFF. In DNA form, the CDR3 reads TGTGCCAGCAGCGGGGGACAGGGAGCTCCGGAGGGGTCCTACAATGAGCAGTTCTTC. The gene calls are TRBV7-9 and TRBJ2-1; TRBD1 matches at 9 bases. The CDR3 runs to 19 residues. The germline V gene encodes CDR1 SEHNR and CDR2 FQNEAQ (reference sequence). Trimming removed 5 bases from V and 1 base from J; junction bases left unmatched: 15.